These 19 T cell receptor beta chains were sequenced from one sample in a study of OX40 agonist ivuxolimab in advanced cancers. Sequenced by immunoSEQ multiplex PCR; TCRdb stores in-frame clones only, minus some. The repertoire holds tens of thousands of clones, with 90% to 95% as singletons. Material: CD4+ or CD8+ T cells sorted from blood, obtained in a trial of the OX40 agonist ivuxolimab. The receptor set was obtained from an adult with an advanced solid tumor such as melanoma, head and neck, liver or kidney cancer.

The gene calls are TRBV10-3 and TRBJ2-7; D gene uncertain. Germline V CDR1 and CDR2: ENHRY, SYGVKD. V lost 0 bases, J lost 0 bases, and 9 bases lay in between. This CDR3 spans 15 amino acids. DNA of the CDR3: TGTGCCATCAGTGAGTCTACAGAGAGCTCCTACGAGCAGTACTTC. Its protein product is CAISESTESSYEQYF.

This clone was counted only a few times. This chain uses TRBV7-9 with TRBJ1-1; D might be TRBD1 (5 bases). The CDR3 sequence is 12 residues long. V lost 6 bases and J 3 bases, leaving 8 bases between the germline ends. Germline loops: CDR1 SEHNR, CDR2 FQNEAQ (reference sequence). The CDR3 loop reads CASSLQDTEAFF. DNA of the CDR3: TGTGCCAGCAGTTTACAGGACACTGAAGCTTTCTTT.

This sequence joins TRBV6-5 and TRBJ2-3, with D tentatively TRBD2 (6 bases). Germline V gene data show CDR1 as MNHEY and CDR2 as SVGAGI. Trimming left V 2 bases short and J 0 bases short, with 9 bases between. This CDR3 spans 15 amino acids. The CDR3 coding sequence is TGTGCCAGCAGTTACGGGGGGTTAAGCACAGATACGCAGTATTTT. The encoded protein is CASSYGGLSTDTQYF.

This chain uses TRBV7-9 with TRBJ1-1; no clear D. Trimming stripped 2 bases from V and 7 bases from J, with 5 bases between. Germline V gene sequence: CDR1 SEHNR, CDR2 FQNEAQ (reference sequence). This CDR3 has 11 residues. CDR3 loop: CASSLTHEAFF. CDR3 bases: TGTGCCAGCAGCTTAACACATGAAGCTTTCTTT.

J is TRBJ1-5 and V is TRBV19; 12 positions match TRBD1. The V and J ends lost 6 bases and 7 bases, in that order; junction bases with no gene match: 7. The V gene's germline CDR1 is LNHDA and CDR2 SQIVND (reference sequence). The CDR3 contains 15 residues. The CDR3 bases are TGTGCCAGTAGCCCGGGACAGGGGGCTTTCCAGCCCCAGCATTTT. This encodes CASSPGQGAFQPQHF.

This clone was counted once. This rearrangement joins TRBV15 to TRBJ2-4; D call uncertain. Looked up from germline, CDR1 is LNHNV and CDR2 is YYDKDF (reference sequence). The CDR3 totals 13 residues. Trimming removed 0 bases from V and 8 bases from J, with 8 bases in between. Here the CDR3 DNA reads TGTGCCACCAGCAGAGATCGGTGGGACATTCAGTACTTC. Translating gives CATSRDRWDIQYF.

The gene calls are TRBV19 and TRBJ2-1, with D possibly TRBD2 on 5 matching bases. Germline V gives CDR1 LNHDA, CDR2 SQIVND (reference sequence). The germline V and J ends were trimmed by 5 bases and 12 bases, with 17 bases remaining between them. The CDR3 extends over 13 amino acids. The CDR3 spells CASSPRTSDGQFF. CDR3 DNA sequence: TGTGCCAGTAGTCCCCGGACTTCGGATGGGCAGTTCTTC.

The chain carries TRBV5-1 and TRBJ2-3; possible D gene TRBD2, 6 bases. V lost 0 bases, J lost 3 bases, and 11 bases lay in between. CDR3 length equals 15 residues. The germline V gene has CDR1 SGHRS and CDR2 YFSETQ. The CDR3 sequence is CASSLALAATDTQYF. The CDR3 DNA follows: TGCGCCAGCAGCTTGGCCTTAGCGGCTACAGATACGCAGTATTTT.

CDR3: CASSLGGGANTGELFF. In DNA, the CDR3 is TGTGCCAGCAGCTTAGGAGGGGGCGCGAACACCGGGGAGCTGTTTTTT. The chain has TRBV7-6 and TRBJ2-2; 7 bases fit TRBD1. Losses at the gene ends were 1 base for V and 0 bases for J; bases not matched to a gene: 2. This CDR3 is built from 16 residues. CDR1 and CDR2 (germline): SGHVS, FNYEAQ.

The genes are TRBV27 and TRBJ2-7; D may match TRBD1 or TRBD2 (6 bases each). The germline CDR1 and CDR2 sequences are MNHEY and SMNVEV (reference sequence). The CDR3 sequence is 17 residues long. With 5 bases removed from V and 3 bases from J, the gap between germline ends came to 23 bases. CDR3 DNA: TGTGCCAGCAGTCCGATATCCCCACGGGGGCTGTTCTACGAGCAGTACTTC. Amino acids: CASSPISPRGLFYEQYF.

This chain joins TRBV7-2 and TRBJ2-1; D may be TRBD2 (5 bases). The CDR3 totals 12 residues. Germline V gene lookup returns CDR1 SGHTA and CDR2 FQGNSA. V shed 5 bases and J shed 9 bases, with 11 bases lying between them. This CDR3 reads CASSPDFLEQFF. In nucleotides, the CDR3 is TGTGCCAGCAGCCCGGACTTCCTTGAGCAGTTCTTC.

DNA of the CDR3: TGTGCCAGCAGCCTAGGGCGCGGGGCAGAGCAGTACTTC. Protein: CASSLGRGAEQYF. V usage is TRBV9 and J usage is TRBJ2-7; D possibly corresponds to TRBD2 (6 bases). There are 13 residues in the CDR3. Germline CDR1 is SGDLS and CDR2 is YYNGEE. Trimming left V 4 bases short and J 7 bases short, with 15 bases between.

The chain couples TRBV19 to TRBJ1-4; the D gene is possibly TRBD1 (6 bases). Looked up from germline, CDR1 is LNHDA and CDR2 is SQIVND (reference sequence). V lost 6 bases and J lost 7, with 18 bases in between. CDR3 size: 15 residues. CDR3 DNA sequence: TGTGCCAGTAGCAACACAGGGCCCGAGGGTGAAAAACTGTTTTTT. Encoded protein: CASSNTGPEGEKLFF.

The count of this clone is one. CDR3 DNA sequence: TGCGCCAGCAGTGAAGGCAGGGGGCTTTACAATGAGCAGTTCTTC. Its protein is CASSEGRGLYNEQFF. This sequence joins TRBV10-1 and TRBJ2-1, with TRBD1 matching over 8 bases. From germline, CDR1 is WNHNN and CDR2 SYGVQD (reference sequence). The J segment lost 4 bases and the V segment lost 3 bases, leaving 5 bases of the junction unmatched. The CDR3 spans 15 residues.

The V call is TRBV4-2, the J call TRBJ2-1; 11 nucleotides align to TRBD2. The CDR3 spans 18 residues. The V and J ends lost 0 bases and 4 bases, in that order; junction bases with no gene match: 8. CDR1 and CDR2 from the germline V gene are LGHNA and YNFKEQ. The CDR3 bases are TGTGCCAGCAGCCAAGACCTAGCGGGAGGATGGAGTTACAATGAGCAGTTCTTC. Translated, it gives CASSQDLAGGWSYNEQFF.

V and J are TRBV27 and TRBJ1-5; D not resolved. The V end lost 5 bases, the J end lost 4 bases, and 6 bases lay between the germline ends. This CDR3 is built from 12 residues. Germline V CDR1 and CDR2: MNHEY, SMNVEV (reference sequence). This chain's CDR3 is CASSEGNQPQHF. In DNA, the CDR3 is TGTGCCAGCAGTGAAGGGAATCAGCCCCAGCATTTT.

The CDR3 region is CASSPTSFSYEQYF. The DNA of the CDR3 is TGTGCCAGCAGCCCGACTAGTTTCTCCTACGAGCAGTACTTC. The chain employs TRBV14 and TRBJ2-7, with a possible D match to TRBD2 (6 bases). Trimming cost V 4 bases and J 0 bases, with 10 bases left between them. Germline V CDR1 and CDR2: SGHDN, FVKESK. CDR3 length: 14 amino acids. The full variable domain, in which reference TRBV14 and TRBJ2-7 provide the parts outside the CDR3, is EAGVTQFPSHSVIEKGQTVTLRCDPISGHDNLYWYRRVMGKEIKFLLHFVKESKQDESGMPNNRFLAERTGGTYSTLKVQPAELEDSGVYFCASSPTSFSYEQYFGPGTRLTVT.

The CDR3 DNA sequence: TGTGCCAGCAGCGTTTACGGGACTAGCGGGCAAGAGACCCAGTACTTC. It yields the protein CASSVYGTSGQETQYF. The rearrangement links TRBV9 to TRBJ2-5, with 12 bases fitting TRBD2. The germline gives CDR1 SGDLS, CDR2 YYNGEE. The CDR3 extends over 16 amino acids. The junction had 4 bases not matched to a gene; V was cut back by 2 bases and J by 2 bases.

The sample holds one count of this clone. V and J are TRBV19 and TRBJ1-5; possible D gene TRBD1, 6 bases. The CDR3 loop spans 15 amino acids. V was cut by 3 bases and J by 6 bases, with 15 bases left in between. In germline, CDR1 is LNHDA, CDR2 SQIVND (reference sequence). The CDR3 reads CASSMGGHLSQPQHF. In DNA, the CDR3 is TGTGCCAGTAGTATGGGGGGGCATCTAAGTCAGCCCCAGCATTTT.